Following are 29 T cell receptor beta chains from one sample sequenced in a study of CD4 and CD8 cells across lung adenocarcinoma regions. Each CDR3 protein is one row after TCRdb ran MiXCR on the PCR reads. The profile covers roughly 25,000 distinct CDR3 sequences, with more than 45% appearing a single time and 20% to 25% taken by the ten largest. The specimen was CD4+ T cells from the center of a lung tumor. The receptors originated from a male donor with lung adenocarcinoma. The CD4 and CD8 labels of this study may be unreliable.

The chain couples TRBV5-1 to TRBJ2-2; 9 bases line up with TRBD2. Trimming removed 1 base from V and 1 base from J; junction bases left unmatched: 2. Germline V gene data show CDR1 as SGHRS and CDR2 as YFSETQ. The CDR3 sequence is 16 residues long. The DNA for the CDR3 is TGCGCCAGCAGCTTGTCTAGCGGGGTGAACACCGGGGAGCTGTTTTTT. Translated, it gives CASSLSSGVNTGELFF.

The chain joins TRBV6-1 to TRBJ2-1; the D gene could be TRBD1 or TRBD2 (5 bases each). Matching the DNA end better, TRBJ2-7 makes the J call doubtful. Germline V gene data show CDR1 as MNHNS and CDR2 as SASEGT. CDR3 length: 14 amino acids. Written as DNA, the CDR3 is TGTGCCAGCAGTGTCGGGGACGGGCGTGACGAGCAGTACTTC. Protein: CASSVGDGRDEQYF.

The rearrangement links TRBV10-2 to TRBJ2-1; TRBD2 matches at 7 bases. This CDR3 spans 18 amino acids. Unmatched junction bases numbered 12, after V lost 0 bases and J lost 4 bases. Per the germline V gene, CDR1 is WSHSY and CDR2 is SAAADI. In DNA form, the CDR3 reads TGCGCCAGCAGTGAGTCGAAGTTGACGGGAGGAGGGTACAATGAGCAGTTCTTC. This translates into CASSESKLTGGGYNEQFF.

As concerns this clonotype: Germline and junction disagree at one end, which may indicate a read error. The V and J genes are TRBV6-1 and TRBJ2-1; D remains ambiguous. The end of the DNA is better explained by TRBJ2-4, so the J call may be wrong. CDR1 and CDR2 from the germline V gene are MNHNS and SASEGT. This CDR3 is 16 amino acids long. The CDR3 sequence: CASSAPRALDKDIQYF. The CDR3 coding sequence is TGTGCCAGCAGTGCTCCCCGGGCTCTAGACAAAGACATTCAGTACTTC.

This chain links TRBV6-5 with TRBJ2-2, with no clear D. CDR1 is MNHEY, CDR2 SVGAGI, per germline. This CDR3 comprises 15 residues. Trimming stripped 6 bases from V and 16 bases from J, with 27 bases between. The CDR3 DNA reads as TGTGCCAGCAGACTCCAGTCCGGAATTCCCGAGACGCAGTTTTTT. It encodes CASRLQSGIPETQFF.

This chain uses TRBV7-8 with TRBJ2-3; a weak D match, TRBD2 (6 bases). The CDR3 is 16 residues long. The V and J ends lost 5 bases and 1 base respectively, with 16 bases between them. CDR1 and CDR2 from the germline V gene are SGHVS and FQNEAQ. The CDR3 coding sequence is TGTGCCAGCAGCCTCGAGCGTTCGGGAGGCACAGATACGCAGTATTTT. It yields the protein CASSLERSGGTDTQYF. Full variable domain (missing parts from reference TRBV7-8 and TRBJ2-3): GAGVSQSPRYKVAKRGQDVALRCDPISGHVSLFWYQQALGQGPEFLTYFQNEAQLDKSGLPSDRFFAERPEGSVSTLKIQRTQQEDSAVYLCASSLERSGGTDTQYFGPGTRLTVL.

V is TRBV27 and J is TRBJ2-5; D perhaps matches TRBD2 (6 bases). This CDR3 contains 17 residues. Germline V gives CDR1 MNHEY, CDR2 SMNVEV (reference sequence). Trimming removed 5 bases from V and 4 bases from J, with 23 bases in between. The CDR3 loop reads CASSPGRGARDPETQYF. CDR3 nucleotide sequence: TGTGCCAGCAGTCCGGGCCGCGGGGCCCGTGACCCAGAGACCCAGTACTTC.

This clonotype occurred once. The chain has TRBV25-1 and TRBJ2-4; the D gene is possibly TRBD1 (6 bases). V was shortened by 9 bases and J by 12 bases, with 21 bases between the two germline ends. Germline CDR1 MGHDK, CDR2 SYGVNS. The CDR3 spans 13 residues. The CDR3, as DNA: TGTGCCAGGGGGCTGACAGGCAAAGATACTCAGTACTTC. Its protein is CARGLTGKDTQYF. Full variable domain (rest looked up from reference TRBV25-1 and TRBJ2-4): EADIYQTPRYLVIGTGKKITLECSQTMGHDKMYWYQQDPGMELHLIHYSYGVNSTEKGDLSSESTVSRIRTEHFPLTLESARPSHTSQYLCARGLTGKDTQYFGAGTRLSVL.

The chain couples TRBV4-2 to TRBJ2-3; D possibly uses TRBD1 or TRBD2 (6 bases each). V dropped 1 base and J dropped 4 bases, with 18 bases sitting between them. The CDR3 covers 17 residues. Germline values: CDR1 LGHNA, CDR2 YNFKEQ. Written as DNA, the CDR3 is TGTGCCAGCAGCCAAGTCGGGGGCCGGGAGCTCCCAGATACGCAGTATTTT. This sequence encodes CASSQVGGRELPDTQYF.

This clonotype occurred many times. The chain recombines TRBV6-1 with TRBJ1-3; no reliable D call. The CDR3 runs to 18 residues. The germline V gene encodes CDR1 MNHNS and CDR2 SASEGT. V was trimmed by 6 bases and J by 0 bases, leaving 21 bases between them. CDR3 bases: TGTGCCAGCAGCCCCAGTTGGAATTTGCAGCGCTCTGGAAACACCATATATTTT. Amino acid sequence: CASSPSWNLQRSGNTIYF.

The V and J genes are TRBV4-2 and TRBJ2-7; 8 bases fit TRBD2. CDR1 and CDR2 (germline): LGHNA, YNFKEQ. This CDR3 contains 16 residues. The V segment lost 1 base and the J segment 3 bases; nucleotides outside the gene matches: 8. The CDR3 region is CASSQVGGRLNYEQYF. The CDR3 DNA reads as TGTGCCAGCAGCCAAGTTGGCGGGAGGCTGAACTACGAGCAGTACTTC.

The V call is TRBV10-2, the J call TRBJ2-7, with a possible D match to TRBD2 (5 bases). Germline V gives CDR1 WSHSY, CDR2 SAAADI. CDR3 size: 14 residues. The ends were cut back, 0 bases at V and 6 bases at J, with 12 bases in the middle. The CDR3 region has the DNA TGCGCCAGCAGTGAGTCGGGAGCCGTCACCGAGCAGTACTTC. Translated, it gives CASSESGAVTEQYF.

To note about this clonotype: At one of its ends the junction is not consistent with the germline gene, which may arise from a read error. The gene calls are TRBV6-1 and TRBJ2-3, with 7 bases lining up with TRBD2. CDR3 length: 15 amino acids. CDR1 is MNHNS, CDR2 SASEGT, per germline. CDR3 loop: CASRALAAETETQYF. DNA for the CDR3: TGTGCCAGCAGGGCCCTAGCGGCCGAGACAGAGACCCAGTACTTT.

Remarks on this clonotype: One end of the junction fails to match germline, which may point to a read error. V is TRBV25-1 and J is TRBJ2-4, with D perhaps TRBD1 (5 bases). CDR1 is MGHDK, CDR2 SYGVNS, per germline. The CDR3 runs 13 residues. CDR3 in amino acids: CASSKTGTDIQYF. The CDR3 DNA follows: TGTGCCAGCAGTAAAACAGGCACAGATATTCAGTATTTC.

A word on this clonotype: The junction does not match germline at one end; this may be a read error. The chain employs TRBV6-5 and TRBJ2-3; D gene unclear. The CDR3 is 15 amino acids. Germline V gene lookup returns CDR1 MNHEY and CDR2 SVGAGI. The CDR3 reads CARRLQSGIPDALYF. For the CDR3, the DNA is TGTGCCCGCAGACTCCAGTCTGGGATTCCCGATGCGCTGTATTTT.

This clonotype was recorded at least ten times. The chain links TRBV6-1 to TRBJ1-1, with 7 bases lining up with TRBD1. The CDR3 totals 12 residues. J lost 4 bases, V lost 8 bases, and 4 bases had no gene match. Germline V gene lookup returns CDR1 MNHNS and CDR2 SASEGT. The CDR3, as DNA: TGTGCCAGCGCCCAGGGGGTCACTGAAGCTTTCTTT. Translation gives CASAQGVTEAFF.

Concerning this clonotype: One junction end does not reproduce the germline sequence, and a read error may be involved. V is TRBV6-1 and J is TRBJ1-5, with D perhaps TRBD1 (5 bases). Germline CDR1 and CDR2: MNHNS and SASEGT. CDR3 length: 15 residues. CDR3 bases: TGTGCCAGCAGGCAGCAGGGCTTCAGCAATCAGCCCCTGCATTTT. It specifies CASRQQGFSNQPLHF.

This clonotype occurred a few times. V is TRBV14 and J is TRBJ2-7; no clear D gene. CDR1 and CDR2 from the germline V gene are SGHDN and FVKESK. Trimming removed 4 bases at V and 2 bases at J, with 6 bases between. The CDR3 has 12 amino acids. CDR3 residues: CASSREAYEQYF. The CDR3 DNA reads as TGTGCCAGCAGCCGTGAGGCCTACGAGCAGTACTTC.

This clonotype is judged medium-sized (0.01 to 0.1%). J is TRBJ2-1 and V is TRBV27; 11 positions match TRBD2. V trimming: 6 bases; J trimming: 4 bases; junction bases outside the gene matches: 11. Germline V gene lookup returns CDR1 MNHEY and CDR2 SMNVEV (reference sequence). This CDR3 contains 17 residues. CDR3 protein: CASRHIAGGPRYNEQFF. CDR3 in DNA: TGTGCCAGCAGACACATAGCGGGAGGGCCAAGATACAATGAGCAGTTCTTC.

This clonotype has only a few counts. The V and J genes are TRBV12-3 or TRBV12-4 and TRBJ2-1; 13 nucleotides line up with TRBD2. The CDR3 has 17 residues. V lost 9 bases to trimming and J lost 0 bases; unmatched junction nucleotides: 8. The CDR3 coding sequence is TGTGCCAGTCTGACTAGCGGGAGGCCTAGCTCCTACAATGAGCAGTTCTTC. Its translation: CASLTSGRPSSYNEQFF.

In nucleotides, the CDR3 is TGTGCCAGCCAGTCCGGCGGGAGGGCCTATGAGCAGTTCTTC. Its translation: CASQSGGRAYEQFF. V is TRBV6-1 and J is TRBJ2-1; 9 nucleotides agree with TRBD2. The junction had 10 bases not matched to a gene; V was cut back by 8 bases and J by 8 bases. Germline CDR1 reads MNHNS; CDR2 reads SASEGT. The CDR3 covers 14 residues.

The chain recombines TRBV7-9 with TRBJ2-1, with 11 bases lining up with TRBD2. V trimming: 3 bases; J trimming: 5 bases; junction bases outside the gene matches: 6. This CDR3 spans 16 amino acids. Germline-derived CDR1 and CDR2 are SEHNR and FQNEAQ (reference sequence). In nucleotides, the CDR3 is TGTGCCAGCAGCTTTACTAGCGGGAGTATCGACAATGAGCAGTTCTTC. Its protein product is CASSFTSGSIDNEQFF.

V gene TRBV6-1 combines with J gene TRBJ2-6; D tentatively fits TRBD1 or TRBD2 (6 bases each). V lost 8 bases and J 18 bases, leaving 23 bases between the germline ends. This CDR3 comprises 13 residues. CDR1 and CDR2 from the germline V gene are MNHNS and SASEGT. The CDR3 loop is CASAQEGVYVQTF. In DNA form, the CDR3 reads TGTGCCAGCGCCCAGGAGGGGGTCTACGTGCAGACTTTC.

This clonotype showed up just a few times. The chain couples TRBV6-1 to TRBJ2-5, with D perhaps matching TRBD2 (6 bases). With 2 bases removed from V and 1 base from J, the gap between germline ends came to 11 bases. This CDR3 contains 15 residues. Germline CDR1 reads MNHNS; CDR2 reads SASEGT. The CDR3 DNA is TGTGCCAGCAGTGAAATGCTGGGGGGCCAAGAGACCCAGTACTTC. Its protein is CASSEMLGGQETQYF.

In regard to this clonotype: Because the CDR3 is missing its conserved closing phenylalanine or tryptophan, this is likely a read error. The limits of the CDR3 on the DNA are not certain, so only TCRdb's listed CDR3 is given. J is TRBJ2-4 and V is TRBV4-1; the DNA was not compared with TRBD1, the D call given in the table. Germline values: CDR1 MGHRA, CDR2 YSYEKL. The CDR3 spans 14 amino acids, including both terminal residues. The CDR3 region is CASSQDSRGNVPVL.

Regarding this clonotype: Germline and junction disagree at one end, which may indicate a read error. V and J are TRBV27 and TRBJ2-3; 7 bases agree with TRBD2. Germline CDR1 and CDR2: MNHEY and SMNVEV (reference sequence). The CDR3 totals 14 residues. This CDR3 reads CAGSGSGTPDTQYF. CDR3 in DNA: TGTGCGGGCAGTGGGAGCGGGACCCCAGATACCCAGTATTTT.

In its sample, this clonotype was seen many times. The chain has TRBV25-1 and TRBJ2-3; D may be TRBD1 or TRBD2 (5 bases each). This CDR3 has 16 residues. Trimming pared 4 bases from V and 3 bases from J, leaving 17 bases between. From germline, CDR1 is MGHDK and CDR2 SYGVNS. The CDR3 nucleotides read TGTGCCAGCAGTGTACGGACCGGGACCCTGACAGATACGCAGTATTTT. This gives the protein CASSVRTGTLTDTQYF.

The V and J genes are TRBV6-1 and TRBJ1-5; TRBD1 matches 9 bases. With the DNA end fitting TRBJ1-6 better, the J assignment may be wrong. Germline V gene lookup returns CDR1 MNHNS and CDR2 SASEGT. The CDR3 runs 15 residues. In DNA, the CDR3 is TGTGCCAGCAGTCTAGGACAGGGGCGTAATCAGCCCCTCCACTTT. It encodes CASSLGQGRNQPLHF.

Comments on this clonotype: One end of the junction fails to match germline, which may point to a read error. The chain has TRBV27 and TRBJ2-1, with D tentatively TRBD2 (6 bases). The CDR3 extends over 15 amino acids. The germline V gene encodes CDR1 MNHEY and CDR2 SMNVEV (reference sequence). CDR3 loop: CASSLEAGGSDEQFF. The CDR3 region has the DNA TGTGCCAGCAGTCTCGAGGCTGGAGGGTCCGATGAGCAGTTTTTT.